This T cell receptor (beta chain) was sequenced for a study of blood T cell repertoires in COVID-19. Study overall: Samples came from the United States, Italy and Spain, spanning acute and convalescent COVID-19. The analysed material was cDNA or gDNA that came from T cells, B-cell-depleted T cells, or PBMCs.

Clones were read by immunoSEQ multiplex PCR, and TCRdb kept only the in-frame ones, dropping some. The sample includes approximately 300,000 clones, approximately 87% of them seen just once. Germline V gene data show CDR1 as MDHEN and CDR2 as SYDVKM. The CDR3 runs to 16 residues. The J segment lost 1 base and the V segment lost 1 base, leaving 4 bases of the junction unmatched. The sample taken for sequencing was peripheral blood. V gene TRBV28 combines with J gene TRBJ2-5; 9 bases line up with TRBD2. This sequence was found in a woman between 50 and 59 years old with active or convalescent COVID-19. DNA for the CDR3: TGTGCCAGCAGTTTATATAGCGGGAGCTTCCAAGAGACCCAGTACTTC. Translating it yields CASSLYSGSFQETQYF.